The 30 T cell receptor beta chains in this list originate from one sample, sequenced in a study of cytomegalovirus exposure and HLA in healthy donors. This PCR relied on a set of 60 Vbeta primers and 13 Jbeta primers. Clones were read by immunoSEQ multiplex PCR, and TCRdb kept only the in-frame ones, dropping some. The table lists about 93,000 clones, over 55% of them singletons. Specimen: PBMCs. The receptors were gathered from a boy aged 5-17 years in good health and CMV-seropositive.

In this sample, this clone turned up a few times. The J gene is TRBJ2-1, the V gene TRBV5-6, with no clear D. Between the trimmed V and J ends, which lost 4 bases and 6 bases, there was a span of 11 bases. Germline lookup yields CDR1 SGHDT and CDR2 YYEEEE. The CDR3 sequence is 13 residues long. The CDR3 reads CASSVGGGNEQFF. The CDR3, as DNA: TGTGCCAGCAGCGTAGGCGGCGGCAATGAGCAGTTCTTC.

The CDR3 reads CASITRQASYEQYF. In DNA, the CDR3 is TGTGCCAGCATCACAAGACAGGCCTCCTACGAGCAGTACTTC. The rearrangement joins TRBV2 to TRBJ2-7; D may be TRBD1 (6 bases). The CDR3 contains 14 residues. CDR1 and CDR2 (germline): SNHLY, FYNNEI. The V end lost 7 bases, the J end lost 0 bases, and 13 bases lay between the germline ends.

CDR3 DNA: TGTGCCAGCAGCTTATTCCCCGGGACTAGCGGGAGCGACTACGAGCAGTACTTC. This encodes CASSLFPGTSGSDYEQYF. V and J are TRBV7-6 and TRBJ2-7; 14 bases agree with TRBD2. The length of the CDR3 is 18 residues. V trimming: 2 bases; J trimming: 3 bases; junction bases outside the gene matches: 9. Looked up from germline, CDR1 is SGHVS and CDR2 is FNYEAQ.

The CDR3 DNA reads TGCAGCGTCAAGAACCGGGACAGGACCTACGAGCAGTACTTC. This translates into CSVKNRDRTYEQYF. The chain employs TRBV29-1 and TRBJ2-7; TRBD1 agrees at 8 bases. Germline V gene sequence: CDR1 SQVTM, CDR2 ANQGSEA. The trim removed 6 bases at V and 2 bases at J, leaving 9 bases unmatched. There are 14 residues in the CDR3.

This chain joins TRBV11-2 and TRBJ1-3; weak D call: TRBD1 (6 bases). V lost 6 bases and J 8 bases, leaving 20 bases between the germline ends. The CDR3 length is 15 residues. The germline CDR1 and CDR2 sequences are SGHAT and FQNNGV. CDR3 bases: TGTGCCAGCAGACCGATAACAGGGTTTCTAGACACCATATATTTT. This gives the protein CASRPITGFLDTIYF.

This clone was counted between two and nine times. The V and J genes are TRBV5-1 and TRBJ2-1; no reliable D call. Trimming took 2 bases from V and 4 from J, leaving 4 bases between them. CDR3 size: 12 residues. CDR1 SGHRS and CDR2 YFSETQ come from the germline V gene. In nucleotides, the CDR3 is TGCGCCAGCAGCTTCACTTACAATGAGCAGTTCTTC. This translates into CASSFTYNEQFF.

The chain joins TRBV6-1 to TRBJ1-5, with a tentative D call TRBD1 (5 bases). In germline, CDR1 is MNHNS, CDR2 SASEGT. V gave up 6 bases and J gave up 3 bases, with 15 bases separating them. The length of the CDR3 is 15 residues. The CDR3 DNA is TGTGCCAGCAGGGGTTGGGGGGAACCCAATCAGCCCCAGCATTTT. Translated, it gives CASRGWGEPNQPQHF.

This clone turned up a few times. This CDR3 is CATSRGGGGNQPQHF. CDR3 nucleotide sequence: TGTGCCACCAGCAGAGGGGGGGGTGGAAATCAGCCCCAGCATTTT. This chain uses TRBV15 with TRBJ1-5, with a tentative D call TRBD1 (5 bases). Germline V gene lookup returns CDR1 LNHNV and CDR2 YYDKDF (reference sequence). The CDR3 consists of 15 residues. Trimming removed 1 base from V and 4 bases from J, with 11 bases in between.

The gene calls are TRBV7-2 and TRBJ2-7; D is possibly TRBD2 (7 bases). Trimming shortened V by 3 bases and J by 3 bases, and 18 bases separated the two germline ends. The CDR3 runs to 16 residues. CDR1 and CDR2 from the germline V gene are SGHTA and FQGNSA. The CDR3 sequence is CASSFVGGGPIYEQYF. The DNA of the CDR3 is TGTGCCAGCAGCTTCGTAGGGGGGGGGCCTATCTACGAGCAGTACTTC.

The rearrangement links TRBV7-2 to TRBJ2-1, with no clear D. Trimming left V 4 bases short and J 7 bases short, with 8 bases between. Germline assignment: CDR1 SGHTA and CDR2 FQGNSA. The CDR3 is 12 residues long. The CDR3 protein is CASSSAINEQFF. CDR3 nucleotide sequence: TGTGCCAGCAGCTCAGCTATTAATGAGCAGTTCTTC.

J is TRBJ1-5 and V is TRBV2; the D is unclear. CDR3 size: 11 residues. The V gene's germline CDR1 is SNHLY and CDR2 FYNNEI. V shed 5 bases and J shed 4 bases, with 3 bases lying between them. The CDR3 sequence: CASSLNQPQHF. CDR3 coding DNA: TGTGCCAGCAGTTTAAATCAGCCCCAGCATTTT.

This clone was observed a few times. The J gene is TRBJ1-1, the V gene TRBV10-3; unclear D gene. CDR1 is ENHRY, CDR2 SYGVKD, per germline. The CDR3 loop spans 13 amino acids. V gave up 10 bases and J gave up 4 bases, with 16 bases separating them. CDR3 in amino acids: CATSPGMGTEAFF. The CDR3 DNA reads as TGTGCCACCTCACCAGGTATGGGCACTGAAGCTTTCTTT.

This chain joins TRBV19 and TRBJ2-2; 10 bases are a match to TRBD1. J gave up 9 bases and V 1 base, and 5 bases lay outside the gene matches. The CDR3 has 15 amino acids. Germline CDR1 reads LNHDA; CDR2 reads SQIVND (reference sequence). In nucleotides, the CDR3 is TGTGCCAGTAGTATAGTGGGGACAGGGGAGTGGGAGCTGTTTTTT. Protein sequence: CASSIVGTGEWELFF. Together with reference TRBV19 and TRBJ2-2, the CDR3 gives the full variable domain: DGGITQSPKYLFRKEGQNVTLSCEQNLNHDAMYWYRQDPGQGLRLIYYSQIVNDFQKGDIAEGYSVSREKKESFPLTVTSAQKNPTAFYLCASSIVGTGEWELFFGEGSRLTVL.

This clone has a handful of counts. V usage is TRBV5-6 and J usage is TRBJ2-7; D is undetermined. The CDR3 is 15 amino acids. Germline loops: CDR1 SGHDT, CDR2 YYEEEE. Trimming shortened V by 1 base and J by 2 bases, and 13 bases separated the two germline ends. The CDR3 here is CASSLYGQAPYEQYF. CDR3 nucleotide sequence: TGTGCCAGCAGCTTGTACGGTCAGGCTCCCTACGAGCAGTACTTC.

The chain couples TRBV7-9 to TRBJ1-1, with 8 bases that match TRBD1. Germline CDR1 reads SEHNR; CDR2 reads FQNEAQ (reference sequence). The CDR3 extends over 14 amino acids. V shed 5 bases, J shed 6 bases, and the junction held 8 bases outside the gene matches. CDR3 residues: CASSPLDRDAEAFF. The CDR3 coding sequence is TGTGCCAGCAGCCCTCTGGACAGGGACGCTGAAGCTTTCTTT.

The V and J genes are TRBV10-3 and TRBJ1-1; D call uncertain. Trimming shortened V by 0 bases and J by 1 base, and 9 bases separated the two germline ends. Germline values: CDR1 ENHRY, CDR2 SYGVKD. The CDR3 sequence is 15 residues long. In DNA form, the CDR3 reads TGTGCCATCAGTGAGTCGTCAGGAGGGAACACTGAAGCTTTCTTT. Protein: CAISESSGGNTEAFF.

J is TRBJ2-5 and V is TRBV7-2, with 10 bases fitting TRBD2. The J call may be faulty, since TRBJ2-7 better matches the DNA end. From germline, CDR1 is SGHTA and CDR2 FQGNSA. CDR3 length: 16 residues. This CDR3 reads CASSLAQREGRYEQYF. CDR3 nucleotide sequence: TGTGCCAGCAGCCTCGCCCAGCGGGAGGGCCGATACGAGCAGTACTTC.

This clone was counted between two and nine times. This sequence joins TRBV5-4 and TRBJ2-2, with D possibly matching TRBD1 (6 bases). There are 14 residues in the CDR3. The V gene lost 5 bases and the J gene lost 6 bases, with 14 bases spanning the gap. Per germline, CDR1 SGHNT and CDR2 YYREEE (reference sequence). CDR3 DNA: TGTGCCAGCAGTAGACCAGGGGCTGCCGGGGAGCTGTTTTTT. Encoded protein: CASSRPGAAGELFF.

The chain has TRBV7-9 and TRBJ2-3; no definite D call. Looked up from germline, CDR1 is SEHNR and CDR2 is FQNEAQ (reference sequence). CDR3 length equals 13 residues. Trimming stripped 6 bases from V and 2 bases from J, with 9 bases between. The DNA of the CDR3 is TGTGCCAGCAGTCGTACAGACACAGATACGCAGTATTTT. Translated: CASSRTDTDTQYF.

The rearrangement uses TRBV5-6 and TRBJ2-2; no clear D gene. The V gene lost 0 bases and the J gene lost 0 bases, with 9 bases spanning the gap. Germline V lookup: CDR1 SGHDT, CDR2 YYEEEE. CDR3 length: 16 amino acids. Here the CDR3 DNA reads TGTGCCAGCAGCTTGGTCGGCGGAGCGAACACCGGGGAGCTGTTTTTT. Translation gives CASSLVGGANTGELFF.

The V call is TRBV15, the J call TRBJ2-7, with D perhaps TRBD1 (5 bases). The CDR3 has 15 residues. Trimming cost V 0 bases and J 3 bases, with 12 bases left between them. Germline V CDR1 and CDR2: LNHNV, YYDKDF (reference sequence). DNA for the CDR3: TGTGCCACCAGCAGAGATTCAGGGCAGGGCTACGAGCAGTACTTC. It encodes CATSRDSGQGYEQYF.

This clone was seen just once. The chain joins TRBV5-4 to TRBJ1-2; the match to TRBD1 covers 7 bases. The CDR3 consists of 16 residues. CDR1 is SGHNT and CDR2 is YYREEE in the germline V gene (reference sequence). J gave up 1 base and V 3 bases, and 9 bases lay outside the gene matches. CDR3 amino acids: CASSSSPGQINYGYTF. Written as DNA, the CDR3 is TGTGCCAGCAGCTCCAGTCCGGGACAGATTAACTATGGCTACACCTTC.

This clone came up a few times. One junction end disagrees with the germline gene, perhaps due to a read error. The chain couples TRBV5-6 to TRBJ1-5; the D is unclear. CDR3 length equals 14 residues. Germline CDR1 SGHDT, CDR2 YYEEEE. CDR3 DNA: TGTGCCAGCAGCTTGAGCGGGCGCAATCAGCCCCAGAATTTT. This sequence encodes CASSLSGRNQPQNF.

The rearrangement links TRBV19 to TRBJ2-7; D remains unclear. This CDR3 has 12 residues. Trimming took off 8 bases at V and 3 bases at J, with 11 bases between the two ends. Germline V CDR1 and CDR2: LNHDA, SQIVND (reference sequence). The CDR3 reads CASSRSGYEQYF. CDR3 sequence (DNA): TGTGCCAGTTCGAGATCGGGCTACGAGCAGTACTTC.

The chain links TRBV5-5 to TRBJ2-7; 7 bases match TRBD2. V lost 2 bases and J lost 5; bases outside the gene matches: 1. The CDR3 has 12 amino acids. Germline-derived CDR1 and CDR2 are SGHKS and YYEKEE (reference sequence). The CDR3 DNA follows: TGTGCCAGCAGCTTTGCGGGGGACGAGCAGTACTTC. Its protein product is CASSFAGDEQYF.

This clone was recorded a few times. This chain connects TRBV5-6 to TRBJ2-7, with 11 bases lining up with TRBD2. CDR1 is SGHDT and CDR2 is YYEEEE in the germline V gene. V lost 4 bases, J lost 2 bases, and 8 bases stayed unmatched. The CDR3 loop spans 16 amino acids. In DNA, the CDR3 is TGTGCCAGCAGCCCACAAACTAGCGGGAGTACCTACGAGCAGTACTTC. As protein: CASSPQTSGSTYEQYF.

The chain employs TRBV5-1 and TRBJ1-1, with 9 bases identical to TRBD1. The CDR3 extends over 16 amino acids. V was clipped by 1 base and J by 4 bases; unmatched bases: 8. Germline loops: CDR1 SGHRS, CDR2 YFSETQ. As DNA, the CDR3 is TGCGCCAGCAGCTTGCAAGGACAGGGGCCTGGCACTGAAGCTTTCTTT. Its protein product is CASSLQGQGPGTEAFF. Drawing the rest from reference TRBV5-1 and TRBJ1-1, the complete variable domain is KAGVTQTPRYLIKTRGQQVTLSCSPISGHRSVSWYQQTPGQGLQFLFEYFSETQRNKGNFPGRFSGRQFSNSRSEMNVSTLELGDSALYLCASSLQGQGPGTEAFFGQGTRLTVV.

The V gene is TRBV4-2, the J gene TRBJ1-2, with TRBD1 matching 9 bases. Trimming removed 0 bases from V and 8 bases from J; junction bases left unmatched: 7. Germline V lookup: CDR1 LGHNA, CDR2 YNFKEQ. The CDR3 contains 15 residues. The CDR3 loop reads CASSQERQGVSGYTF. For the CDR3, the DNA is TGTGCCAGCAGCCAAGAGAGACAGGGGGTATCCGGCTACACCTTC.

The chain employs TRBV5-1 and TRBJ1-1; TRBD1 matches 7 bases. The germline gives CDR1 SGHRS, CDR2 YFSETQ. This CDR3 comprises 12 residues. V gave up 4 bases and J gave up 11 bases; unmatched junction bases: 8. CDR3: CASSGGTVEAFF. The CDR3 DNA reads TGCGCCAGCAGCGGGGGGACAGTTGAGGCTTTCTTT.

The chain couples TRBV27 to TRBJ2-7, with D tentatively TRBD1 (6 bases). V was clipped by 4 bases and J by 2 bases, with 15 bases between them. This CDR3 region has 15 residues. Germline lookup yields CDR1 MNHEY and CDR2 SMNVEV (reference sequence). The CDR3 protein is CASSSNYRVPYEQYF. In DNA, the CDR3 is TGTGCCAGCAGTTCTAATTACAGGGTTCCCTACGAGCAGTACTTC.